This passage covers 25 T cell receptor beta chains from one sample sequenced in a study of yellow fever vaccine responses in identical twins. MiXCR, applied by TCRdb to the RT-PCR reads, yields one record per CDR3 protein. The table includes around 18,000 distinct CDR3 sequences, 82% detected once. The sample in question was T cells from blood (PBMCs), unsorted or a sorted subset (not recorded which), obtained before or after yellow fever vaccination (not recorded which). The receptors stem from a woman aged 18-30 years who received the yellow fever vaccine.

V and J are TRBV14 and TRBJ2-1; no clear D. The germline V gene has CDR1 SGHDN and CDR2 FVKESK. The CDR3 runs to 16 residues. Trimming cost V 1 base and J 10 bases, with 20 bases left between them. The CDR3 protein is CASSQAAGLPNREQFF. The CDR3 DNA reads TGTGCCAGCAGCCAAGCGGCCGGGCTACCGAATCGAGAGCAGTTCTTC.

The chain combines TRBV9 with TRBJ2-1; D might be TRBD2 (6 bases). Germline V CDR1 and CDR2: SGDLS, YYNGEE. There are 15 residues in the CDR3. Between the trimmed V and J ends, which lost 4 bases and 2 bases, there was a span of 13 bases. The CDR3 DNA follows: TGTGCCAGCAGCTTAACGGGAGCGCCCTACAATGAGCAGTTCTTC. Protein product: CASSLTGAPYNEQFF.

This clonotype was detected a few times. The chain recombines TRBV21-1 with TRBJ2-1; the listed D gene, TRBD2, was not tested against the DNA. TRBV21-1 is classified as a pseudogene. There are 17 residues in the CDR3. The CDR3 loop reads CASSKERLADAYNEQFF. The CDR3 DNA is TGTGCCAGCAGCAAGGAACGGCTAGCGGATGCTTACAATGAGCAGTTCTTC.

The chain combines TRBV6-2 or TRBV6-3 with TRBJ2-1; 7 nucleotides align to TRBD2. Germline-derived CDR1 and CDR2 are MNHEY and SVGEGT. The CDR3 is made up of 15 amino acids. Trimming cost V 2 bases and J 6 bases; bases outside gene matches: 7. The CDR3 region is CASSYLAGEGNEQFF. Written as DNA, the CDR3 is TGTGCCAGCAGTTACCTGGCGGGAGAGGGCAATGAGCAGTTCTTC.

The rearrangement uses TRBV13 and TRBJ2-5, with unresolved D. This CDR3 contains 12 residues. Between the trimmed V and J ends, which lost 9 bases and 3 bases, there was a span of 11 bases. Germline CDR1 is PRHDT and CDR2 is FYEKMQ (reference sequence). This CDR3 reads CASRRQEETQYF. CDR3 sequence (DNA): TGTGCCAGTCGTCGACAAGAAGAGACCCAGTACTTC.

The chain recombines TRBV29-1 with TRBJ2-7, with D perhaps TRBD1 (6 bases). This CDR3 is built from 13 residues. Trimming shortened V by 7 bases and J by 4 bases, and 17 bases separated the two germline ends. The V gene's germline CDR1 is SQVTM and CDR2 ANQGSEA. CDR3 sequence reads: CSGRDILYYEQYF. For the CDR3, the DNA is TGCAGCGGCCGGGACATCCTATATTACGAGCAGTACTTC.

The chain carries TRBV5-4 and TRBJ2-1; a possible D gene is TRBD1 (5 bases). V lost 6 bases and J 8 bases, leaving 12 bases between the germline ends. Germline V gene sequence: CDR1 SGHNT, CDR2 YYREEE (reference sequence). There are 12 residues in the CDR3. CDR3 DNA: TGTGCCAGCAACGTGTGGACACATGAGCAGTTCTTC. Its protein is CASNVWTHEQFF.

V and J are TRBV13 and TRBJ2-3, with D maybe TRBD2 (5 bases). The CDR3 covers 13 residues. Germline CDR1 reads PRHDT; CDR2 reads FYEKMQ (reference sequence). Trimming removed 6 bases from V and 2 bases from J, with 9 bases in between. The DNA for the CDR3 is TGTGCCAGCAGGTGGGAGACCACAGATACGCAGTATTTT. Encoded protein: CASRWETTDTQYF. The whole variable domain, filled in from reference TRBV13 and TRBJ2-3, reads AAGVIQSPRHLIKEKRETATLKCYPIPRHDTVYWYQQGPGQDPQFLISFYEKMQSDKGSIPDRFSAQQFSDYHSELNMSSLELGDSALYFCASRWETTDTQYFGPGTRLTVL.

This clonotype has a handful of counts. This sequence joins TRBV29-1 and TRBJ2-1; 10 bases are a match to TRBD1. This CDR3 contains 14 residues. V was pared by 4 bases and J by 6 bases, with 6 bases of the junction left unmatched. Germline lookup yields CDR1 SQVTM and CDR2 ANQGSEA. The CDR3 nucleotides read TGCAGCGTTGTTGGGACAGGGGCCCTCAATGAGCAGTTCTTC. It is translated as CSVVGTGALNEQFF.

The chain couples TRBV28 to TRBJ2-7; D is perhaps TRBD1 or TRBD2 (5 bases each). Trimming took off 2 bases at V and 2 bases at J, with 13 bases between the two ends. CDR3 size: 15 residues. Germline V gene lookup returns CDR1 MDHEN and CDR2 SYDVKM. The CDR3, as DNA: TGTGCCAGCAGTTTACGGGGCGGAGGCCCCTACGAGCAGTACTTC. Protein product: CASSLRGGGPYEQYF.

DNA for the CDR3: TGTGCCAGCAGCTTGGAGGTCGGACAGGGGAGTAGAAACATTCAGTACTTC. Its translation: CASSLEVGQGSRNIQYF. The chain combines TRBV5-6 with TRBJ2-4; 9 bases agree with TRBD1. Trimming at V came to 0 bases and at J to 6 bases, leaving 10 bases not matched to a gene. Germline V gives CDR1 SGHDT, CDR2 YYEEEE. The CDR3 totals 17 residues.

This chain uses TRBV29-1 with TRBJ2-1; unclear D gene. The CDR3 has 11 amino acids. V lost 7 bases, J lost 4 bases, and 8 bases lay in between. CDR1 and CDR2 (germline): SQVTM, ANQGSEA. The DNA of the CDR3 is TGCAGCGCTGTCCGGTACAATGAGCAGTTCTTC. It codes for CSAVRYNEQFF.

This clonotype has just one count. The V call is TRBV30, the J call TRBJ1-5; D may be TRBD1 (5 bases). Germline V gives CDR1 GTSNPN, CDR2 SVGIG (reference sequence). This CDR3 is 15 amino acids long. Trimming left V 2 bases short and J 3 bases short, with 14 bases between. CDR3 protein: CAWSNWGRINQPQHF. CDR3 bases: TGTGCCTGGAGTAATTGGGGCAGGATCAATCAGCCCCAGCATTTT.

J is TRBJ2-1 and V is TRBV29-1, with TRBD1 matching 9 bases. CDR3 size: 14 residues. CDR1 and CDR2 from the germline V gene are SQVTM and ANQGSEA. V was clipped by 5 bases and J by 4 bases; unmatched bases: 6. CDR3 in amino acids: CSVLGTGRYNEQFF. The CDR3 DNA is TGCAGCGTTTTGGGGACAGGGAGGTACAATGAGCAGTTCTTC.

This clonotype was counted only a few times. The chain couples TRBV20-1 to TRBJ2-7; 7 nucleotides line up with TRBD2. This CDR3 has 16 residues. The V and J ends lost 2 bases and 3 bases, in that order; junction bases with no gene match: 13. Per germline, CDR1 DFQATT and CDR2 SNEGSKA (reference sequence). As DNA, the CDR3 is TGCAGTGCTAGATTGCTAGGTGGGACTAATTACTACGAGCAGTACTTC. It codes for CSARLLGGTNYYEQYF.

V gene TRBV5-1 combines with J gene TRBJ2-1; D gene unclear. The length of the CDR3 is 15 residues. The germline gives CDR1 SGHRS, CDR2 YFSETQ. V gave up 0 bases and J gave up 3 bases, with 10 bases separating them. This CDR3 is CASSLGVVIYNEQFF. The DNA for the CDR3 is TGCGCCAGCAGCTTGGGGGTTGTGATCTACAATGAGCAGTTCTTC.

V gene TRBV6-2 or TRBV6-3 combines with J gene TRBJ1-5, with 7 positions matching TRBD1. Germline V gives CDR1 MNHEY, CDR2 SVGEGT. The CDR3 spans 13 residues. With V trimmed by 10 bases and J by 6 bases, 9 bases remained unmatched. The CDR3 sequence: CANSQGLGQPQHF. CDR3 DNA: TGTGCCAACTCACAGGGGTTGGGTCAGCCCCAGCATTTT.

The genes are TRBV9 and TRBJ1-3; possibly TRBD1 for D (6 bases). Germline V lookup: CDR1 SGDLS, CDR2 YYNGEE. The CDR3 spans 15 residues. Trimming cost V 0 bases and J 4 bases, with 11 bases left between them. The DNA for the CDR3 is TGTGCCAGCAGCGTAGAACAGGGTGCCGGAAACACCATATATTTT. Translation gives CASSVEQGAGNTIYF. The variable domain in full, completed from reference TRBV9 and TRBJ1-3, reads DSGVTQTPKHLITATGQRVTLRCSPRSGDLSVYWYQQSLDQGLQFLIQYYNGEERAKGNILERFSAQQFPDLHSELNLSSLELGDSALYFCASSVEQGAGNTIYFGEGSWLTVV.

The rearrangement uses TRBV21-1 and TRBJ2-7; TRBD1 is the table's D call and was not checked against the DNA. TRBV21-1 is deemed a pseudogene. The length of the CDR3 is 12 residues. The CDR3 coding sequence is TGTGCCAGCAGCAGCTTACAGGGTTTTGAATACTTC. Encoded protein: CASSSLQGFEYF.

V is TRBV5-4 and J is TRBJ2-3, with D unresolved. V lost 0 bases and J 6 bases, leaving 2 bases between the germline ends. Germline values: CDR1 SGHNT, CDR2 YYREEE (reference sequence). The CDR3 length is 11 residues. The CDR3 DNA reads as TGTGCCAGCAGCTTGGAGGATACGCAGTATTTT. Its translation: CASSLEDTQYF.

The chain combines TRBV4-2 with TRBJ2-5; 14 positions match TRBD2. Per the germline V gene, CDR1 is LGHNA and CDR2 is YNFKEQ. This CDR3 is built from 17 residues. The V gene end was trimmed by 3 bases and the J gene end by 4 bases; junction bases not matched to a gene: 7. In DNA, the CDR3 is TGTGCCAGCAGCCATAGCTTCGGGACTAGCGGGGGAGAGACCCAGTACTTC. This codes for CASSHSFGTSGGETQYF.

This clonotype was detected only a few times. V is TRBV4-2 and J is TRBJ2-3, with D perhaps TRBD1 (5 bases). Trimming cost V 0 bases and J 1 base, with 14 bases left between them. There are 17 residues in the CDR3. From germline, CDR1 is LGHNA and CDR2 YNFKEQ. CDR3 region: CASSQDSRQPGTDTQYF. Written as DNA, the CDR3 is TGTGCCAGCAGCCAAGATTCTAGACAGCCTGGCACAGATACGCAGTATTTT.

This chain uses TRBV3-1 with TRBJ2-5; D ambiguous. Deletions cut 0 bases from V and 7 bases from J, with 12 bases between. This CDR3 is built from 14 residues. Per germline, CDR1 LGHDT and CDR2 YNNKEL (reference sequence). This CDR3 is CASSQDQASATQYF. CDR3 in DNA: TGTGCCAGCAGCCAAGACCAGGCGAGCGCGACCCAGTACTTC.

V is TRBV5-5 and J is TRBJ2-6, with D maybe TRBD1 (5 bases). Trimming stripped 0 bases from V and 2 bases from J, with 9 bases between. The CDR3 covers 16 residues. Per the germline V gene, CDR1 is SGHKS and CDR2 is YYEKEE (reference sequence). CDR3 nucleotide sequence: TGTGCCAGCAGCTTGGAAGGGGCGACTGGGGCCAACGTCCTGACTTTC. Translated, it gives CASSLEGATGANVLTF.

This clonotype was detected once. CDR3 amino acids: CASSGGTGENYGYTF. For the CDR3, the DNA is TGTGCCAGCAGCGGAGGGACAGGGGAGAACTATGGCTACACCTTC. The genes are TRBV11-1 and TRBJ1-2; 10 bases agree with TRBD1. Trimming took 5 bases from V and 2 from J; bases not matched to a gene: 5. Germline lookup yields CDR1 SGHAT and CDR2 FQDESV (reference sequence). This CDR3 is built from 15 residues.